This section outlines one T cell receptor (beta chain) sequence together with its context. CDR3 length: 14 amino acids. Losses at the gene ends were 3 bases for V and 3 bases for J; bases not matched to a gene: 2. Germline V gives CDR1 SGDLS, CDR2 YYNGEE. Roughly 0.45 to 1 ug RNA was reverse transcribed with random hexamers. The authors amplified TCR beta CDR3 across 54 Vbeta and 13 Jbeta using immunoSEQ multiplex PCR. TCRdb ran MiXCR on the immunoSEQ multiplex PCR reads and lists one entry per CDR3 protein. Of tens of thousands of distinct CDR3 sequences listed, roughly 96% are singletons. The source of the sample is a study of CD8 T cells in Susac syndrome.

The rearrangement uses TRBV9 and TRBJ2-1; 8 nucleotides match TRBD2. This sequence was found in a human donor with Susac syndrome. The sequenced sample consisted of CD8+ T cells from PBMCs. CDR3 nucleotides: TGTGCCAGCAGCGCCGGGACTAGCTACAATGAGCAGTTCTTC. It translates to CASSAGTSYNEQFF.